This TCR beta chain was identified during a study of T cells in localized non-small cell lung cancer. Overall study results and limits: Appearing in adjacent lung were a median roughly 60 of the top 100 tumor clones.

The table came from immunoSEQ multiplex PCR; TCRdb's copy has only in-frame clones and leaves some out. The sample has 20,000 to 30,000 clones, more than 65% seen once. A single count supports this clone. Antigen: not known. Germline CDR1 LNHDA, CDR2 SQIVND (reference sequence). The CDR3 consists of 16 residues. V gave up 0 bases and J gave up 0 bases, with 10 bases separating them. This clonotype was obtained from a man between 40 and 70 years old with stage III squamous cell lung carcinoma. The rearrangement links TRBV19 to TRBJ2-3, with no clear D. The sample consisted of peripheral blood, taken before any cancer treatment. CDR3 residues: CASSIDGPPSTDTQYF. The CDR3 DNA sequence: TGTGCCAGTAGTATAGACGGCCCCCCTAGCACAGATACGCAGTATTTT.